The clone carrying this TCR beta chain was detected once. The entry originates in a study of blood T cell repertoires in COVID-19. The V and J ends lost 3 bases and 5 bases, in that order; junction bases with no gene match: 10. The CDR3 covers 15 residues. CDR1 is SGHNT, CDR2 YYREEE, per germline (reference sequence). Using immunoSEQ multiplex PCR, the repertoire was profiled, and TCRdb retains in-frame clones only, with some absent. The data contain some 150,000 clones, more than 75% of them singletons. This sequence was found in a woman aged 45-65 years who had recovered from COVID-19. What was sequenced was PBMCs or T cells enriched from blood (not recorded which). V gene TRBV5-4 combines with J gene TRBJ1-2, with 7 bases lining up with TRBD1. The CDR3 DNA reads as TGTGCCAGCAGCTGGGGACAGACTGATGGGTATGGCTACACCTTC. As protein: CASSWGQTDGYGYTF. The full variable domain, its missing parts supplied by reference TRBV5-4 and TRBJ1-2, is ETGVTQSPTHLIKTRGQQVTLRCSSQSGHNTVSWYQQALGQGPQFIFQYYREEENGRGNFPPRFSGLQFPNYSSELNVNALELDDSALYLCASSWGQTDGYGYTFGSGTRLTVV.